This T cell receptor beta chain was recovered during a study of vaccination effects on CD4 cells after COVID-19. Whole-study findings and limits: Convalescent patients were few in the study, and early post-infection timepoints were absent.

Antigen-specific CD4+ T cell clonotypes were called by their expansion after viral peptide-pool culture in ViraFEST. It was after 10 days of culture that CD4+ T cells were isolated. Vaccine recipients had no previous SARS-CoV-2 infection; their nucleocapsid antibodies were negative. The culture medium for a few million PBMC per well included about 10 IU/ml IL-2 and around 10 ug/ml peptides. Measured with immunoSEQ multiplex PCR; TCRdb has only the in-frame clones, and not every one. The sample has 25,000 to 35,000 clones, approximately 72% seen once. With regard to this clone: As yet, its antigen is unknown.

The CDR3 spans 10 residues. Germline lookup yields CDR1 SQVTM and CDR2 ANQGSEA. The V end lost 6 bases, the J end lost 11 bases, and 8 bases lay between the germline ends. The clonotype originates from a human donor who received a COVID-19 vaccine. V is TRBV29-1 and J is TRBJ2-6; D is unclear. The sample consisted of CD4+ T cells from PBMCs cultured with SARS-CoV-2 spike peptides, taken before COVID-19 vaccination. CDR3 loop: CSVREDVLTF. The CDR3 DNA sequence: TGCAGCGTCAGAGAGGACGTCCTGACTTTC.